The clone carrying this T cell receptor beta chain has ten or more counts. As the template, RNA transcripts were used to amplify TCR beta CDR3 regions. The first-round RT-PCR employed HTBI primers together with the Qiagen OneStep RT-PCR kit. A multiplex PCR was then performed as the second round. TCRdb recomputed calls from the multiplex PCR reads with MiXCR, one row per CDR3 protein. The sample has about 370,000 distinct CDR3 sequences, 15% to 20% seen once. This specimen belongs to a study of Graves' ophthalmopathy and Graves' hyperthyroidism. With 8 bases removed from V and 1 base from J, the gap between germline ends came to 11 bases. This CDR3 contains 13 residues. Germline V gene sequence: CDR1 MNHEY, CDR2 SMNVEV (reference sequence). Clinical symptoms, serum thyroxine, TRAb, thyroid ultrasound and orbital computed tomography determined diagnosis.

The source of this sequence is an adult woman with stable Graves' hyperthyroidism. V and J are TRBV27 and TRBJ1-1; maybe TRBD1 (6 bases). Sequencing used peripheral blood. CDR3 nucleotide sequence: TGTGCCAGCCGGAGACAGGCGAACACTGAAGCTTTCTTT. As protein: CASRRQANTEAFF.